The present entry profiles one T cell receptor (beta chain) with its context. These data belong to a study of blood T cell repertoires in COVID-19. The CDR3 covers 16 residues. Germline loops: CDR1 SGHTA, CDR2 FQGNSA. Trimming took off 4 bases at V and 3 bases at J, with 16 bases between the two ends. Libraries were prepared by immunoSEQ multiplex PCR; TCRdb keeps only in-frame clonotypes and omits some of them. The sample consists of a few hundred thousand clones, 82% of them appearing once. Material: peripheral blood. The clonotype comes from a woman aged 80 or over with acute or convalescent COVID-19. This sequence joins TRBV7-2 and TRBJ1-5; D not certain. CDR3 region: CASSSIRESYNQPQHF. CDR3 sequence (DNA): TGTGCCAGCAGCTCCATCCGGGAGAGCTACAATCAGCCCCAGCATTTT.